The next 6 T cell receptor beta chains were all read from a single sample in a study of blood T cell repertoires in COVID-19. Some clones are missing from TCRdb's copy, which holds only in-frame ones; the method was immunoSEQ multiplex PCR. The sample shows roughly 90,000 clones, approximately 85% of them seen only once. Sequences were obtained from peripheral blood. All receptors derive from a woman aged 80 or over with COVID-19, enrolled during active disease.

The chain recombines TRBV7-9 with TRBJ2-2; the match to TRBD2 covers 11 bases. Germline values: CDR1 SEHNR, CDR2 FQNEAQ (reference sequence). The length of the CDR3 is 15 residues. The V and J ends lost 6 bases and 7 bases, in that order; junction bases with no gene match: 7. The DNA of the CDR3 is TGTGCCAGCAGAACTAGCGGGGGATCGGGCGGGGAGCTGTTTTTT. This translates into CASRTSGGSGGELFF.

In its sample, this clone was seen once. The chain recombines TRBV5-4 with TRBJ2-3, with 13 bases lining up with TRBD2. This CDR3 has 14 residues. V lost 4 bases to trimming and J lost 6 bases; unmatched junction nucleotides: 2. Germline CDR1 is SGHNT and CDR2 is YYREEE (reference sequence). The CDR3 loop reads CASSGGLAGDTQYF. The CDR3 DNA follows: TGTGCCAGCAGCGGGGGACTAGCGGGGGATACGCAGTATTTT.

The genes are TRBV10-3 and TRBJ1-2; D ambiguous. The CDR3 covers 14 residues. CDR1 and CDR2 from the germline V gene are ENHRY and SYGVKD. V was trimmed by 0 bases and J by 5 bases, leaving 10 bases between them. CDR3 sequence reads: CAISESREGYGYTF. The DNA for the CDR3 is TGTGCCATCAGTGAGTCGAGAGAGGGTTATGGCTACACCTTC.

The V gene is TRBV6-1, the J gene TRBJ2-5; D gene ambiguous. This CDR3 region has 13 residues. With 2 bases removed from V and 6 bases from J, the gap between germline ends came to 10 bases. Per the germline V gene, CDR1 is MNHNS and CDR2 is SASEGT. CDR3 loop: CASSEMYTKTQYF. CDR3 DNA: TGTGCCAGCAGTGAAATGTACACGAAGACCCAGTACTTC.

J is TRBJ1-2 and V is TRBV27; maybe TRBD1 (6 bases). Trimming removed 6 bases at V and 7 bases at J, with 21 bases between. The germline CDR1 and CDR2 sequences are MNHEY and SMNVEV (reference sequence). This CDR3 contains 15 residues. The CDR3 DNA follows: TGTGCCAGCAGACATTCGGACAGTTTTGTTTCTGGCTACACCTTC. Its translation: CASRHSDSFVSGYTF.

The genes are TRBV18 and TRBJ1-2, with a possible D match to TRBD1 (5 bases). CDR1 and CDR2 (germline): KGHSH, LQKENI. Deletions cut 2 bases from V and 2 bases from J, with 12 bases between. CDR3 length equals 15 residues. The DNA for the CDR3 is TGTGCCAGCTCACCAAACTCAGGGTACAACTATGGCTACACCTTC. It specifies CASSPNSGYNYGYTF.